The 2 T cell receptor beta chains reported below all come from one sample, sequenced in a study of human T cells and chemical hapten exposure. TCRdb analysed the RACE reads with MiXCR anew, one entry per CDR3 protein. This repertoire shows roughly 100,000 distinct CDR3 sequences, about 8.7% found once; its top ten account for 2.9%. As to time point: healthy volunteer bleed at 2 weeks. Extraction of total RNA was performed on unfractionated whole blood. The sample was whole blood. The source of these receptors is a female donor in good health. Some clones in this sample may be carry-over from other donors' samples.

The gene calls are TRBV5-1 and TRBJ2-1; 11 bases match TRBD2. Germline V gene lookup returns CDR1 SGHRS and CDR2 YFSETQ. The trim removed 2 bases at V and 2 bases at J, leaving 3 bases unmatched. This CDR3 comprises 16 residues. The CDR3 region is CASSLTSGGTYNEQFF. The CDR3 DNA sequence: TGCGCCAGCAGCTTAACTAGCGGGGGCACCTACAATGAGCAGTTCTTC.

Points on this clonotype: This could be a read error, since a much larger clone is one nucleotide away. The chain combines TRBV20-1 with TRBJ1-2, with D uncertain. This CDR3 contains 13 residues. CDR1 is DFQATT, CDR2 SNEGSKA, per germline (reference sequence). Trimming removed 6 bases at V and 5 bases at J, with 16 bases between. CDR3 region: CSARPRQVYGYTF. The CDR3 DNA reads TGCAGTGCCAGACCGAGACAAGTATATGGCTACACCTTC.